This T cell receptor beta chain was sequenced for a study of blood T cell repertoires in COVID-19. On the study more broadly: The United States, Italy and Spain provided the acute and convalescent COVID-19 samples.

In the original workflow: Reference gene primer amplification in the assay estimated nucleated cell counts. Sequencing was performed with immunoSEQ multiplex PCR; in TCRdb, only in-frame clones are kept and a portion is missing. V, J and clone size derive from that table, while D and trimming were established from the DNA sequence. Of about 210,000 clones in the sample, 82% are singletons; the top ten hold approximately 12%. The CDR3 covers 13 residues. Per the germline V gene, CDR1 is SGHDT and CDR2 is YYEEEE. V lost 4 bases to trimming and J lost 8 bases, with 15 bases between them. The receptor was isolated from a woman in her thirties or forties with acute or convalescent COVID-19. The sample taken for sequencing was peripheral blood. This sequence joins TRBV5-6 and TRBJ1-2; a weak D match, TRBD1 (5 bases). The CDR3 DNA reads TGTGCCAGCAGCCTGACAGTCTATGGAGGCTACACCTTC. The encoded protein is CASSLTVYGGYTF.